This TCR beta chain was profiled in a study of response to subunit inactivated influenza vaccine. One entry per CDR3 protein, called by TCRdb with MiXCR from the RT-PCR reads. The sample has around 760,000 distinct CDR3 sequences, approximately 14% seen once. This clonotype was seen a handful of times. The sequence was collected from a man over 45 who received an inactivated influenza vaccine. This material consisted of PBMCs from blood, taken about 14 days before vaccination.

The DNA for the CDR3 is TGTGCCAGCAGTACCCAAAGGACTAGTTCCGAGACCCAGTACTTC. The encoded protein is CASSTQRTSSETQYF. V usage is TRBV7-2 and J usage is TRBJ2-5; 7 bases map to TRBD2. After removal of 6 bases from V and 5 bases from J, the junction contained 12 bases not matched to a gene. This CDR3 is 15 amino acids long. Germline V lookup: CDR1 SGHTA, CDR2 FQGNSA.